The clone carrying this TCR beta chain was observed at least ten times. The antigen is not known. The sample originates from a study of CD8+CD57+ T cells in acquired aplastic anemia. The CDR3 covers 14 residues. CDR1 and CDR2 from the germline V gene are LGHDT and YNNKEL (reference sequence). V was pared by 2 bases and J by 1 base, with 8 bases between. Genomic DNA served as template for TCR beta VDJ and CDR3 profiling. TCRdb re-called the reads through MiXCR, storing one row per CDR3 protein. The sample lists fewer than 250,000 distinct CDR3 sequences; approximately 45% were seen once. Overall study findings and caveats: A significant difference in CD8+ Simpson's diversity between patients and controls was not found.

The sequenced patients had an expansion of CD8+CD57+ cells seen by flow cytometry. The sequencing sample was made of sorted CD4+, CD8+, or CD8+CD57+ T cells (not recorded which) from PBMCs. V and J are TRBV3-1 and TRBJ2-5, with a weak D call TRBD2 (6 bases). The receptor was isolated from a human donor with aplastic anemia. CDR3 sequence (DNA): TGTGCCAGCAGCCAATCGGGACTCCAAGAGACCCAGTACTTC. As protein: CASSQSGLQETQYF.